This TCR beta chain was found in a study of blood T cell repertoires in COVID-19 (dated by TCRdb to 2020 to 2021). With respect to the entire study: Samples covering the acute and convalescent phases of COVID-19 were provided by collaborators in the United States, Italy and Spain. The prospective study material was composed of cDNA or gDNA derived from T cells, B-cell-depleted T cells, or PBMCs. Deeply sampled blood TCRbeta repertoires from subjects exposed to, actively infected with, or recovered from COVID-19 were included in the dataset. The repertoires were released in a freely available public database meant as a resource for research on the immune response to SARS-CoV-2. Samples came from the ongoing ImmuneRACE study (first 160 participants) plus 1,254 subjects from 6 global collaborators. The sample metadata nearly always contained a de-identified subject ID, COVID-19 status, age in years and sex. HLA class I and class II types, where available, came from metadata supplied by the sample provider rather than from assay-based typing.

Each collaborating institution followed its own protocols to collect whole blood in K2EDTA tubes. For TCRbeta analysis, collaborator samples were shipped as frozen whole blood, as isolated PBMCs, or as DNA extracted from either sample type. This clone occurred a few times. Its target antigen remains unknown. Base-call qualities are not available, and no considerably larger clone is one nucleotide away. What the research found in general, with its limitations: The amount of clinical and demographic metadata varied by source and participant and was provided uncurated.

The germline V gene supplies CDR1 MNHEY and CDR2 SVGAGI. Unmatched junction bases come to 12, with V trimmed by 9 bases and J by 5 bases. Reading from cysteine to phenylalanine, the CDR3 counts 15 amino acids. Just CDR3 DNA is preserved here, 45 bases in frame from base 1. TCRbeta CDR3 regions were amplified from genomic DNA using the immunoSEQ Assay, a bias-controlled multiplex PCR. The paper's data handling went like this. Within the assay, amplification of reference gene primers was used to estimate how many nucleated cells each sample contained. To quantify the absolute abundance of each unique TCRbeta CDR3 rearrangement, sequence reads were collapsed and filtered. For each sample, productive Simpson clonality was calculated as the square root of Simpson's diversity index over productive rearrangements. TCRdb limited this immuneACCESS table to in-frame rearrangements with V and J called. A share of clones is missing; checked studies link under half to unresolved V genes, and the rest is unexplained. V and J calls and clone size are copied from that table; D and trimming were computed from the DNA. The sample table lists 55,000 to 60,000 clones, 70% to 80% of them with a count of one. Around 20% of the sample is taken by the ten largest.

Sequencing was performed on peripheral blood. The chain uses TRBV6-5 and TRBJ1-5; the junction holds 8 bases that match TRBD1. This clonotype was obtained from a man aged 50-59 years with active or convalescent COVID-19. For the CDR3, the sequence is CASTPLTGVDQPQHF. In nucleotide form, the sequence is TGTGCCAGTACCCCCTTGACAGGGGTGGATCAGCCCCAGCATTTT.